A single count supports the clone carrying this T cell receptor beta chain. Its antigen is undetermined. This sample is part of a study of identical twins. TCRdb re-called the 5' RACE reads through MiXCR, storing one row per CDR3 protein. The repertoire holds around 290,000 distinct CDR3 sequences, with less than 9.5% as singletons. Study-wide points: Researchers caution that invariant MAIT and iNKT cells could partly confound zero-insertion analyses. The study found that models underestimated out-of-frame TCR alpha sharing in monozygotic twins. Conclusions rested on cross-sectional statistics rather than following the same donors. Reduced insertions were recorded for abundant cord blood beta clonotypes, with no such pattern in memory repertoires.

CDR1 and CDR2 (germline): SNHLY, FYNNEI. There are 17 residues in the CDR3. Trimming pared 0 bases from V and 5 bases from J, leaving 17 bases between. The sample was also linked to a second study, of yellow fever vaccine responses in identical twins.

The source is a woman in her late teens or twenties in good health. The specimen was CD8+ T cells sorted from blood. The chain uses TRBV2 and TRBJ2-1; possible D gene TRBD2, 6 bases. DNA of the CDR3: TGTGCCAGCAGTGAAGCGCTGATTCTAGCGCCCAACAATGAGCAGTTCTTC. The encoded protein is CASSEALILAPNNEQFF. Combining the CDR3 with reference TRBV2 and TRBJ2-1 gives the whole variable domain EPEVTQTPSHQVTQMGQEVILRCVPISNHLYFYWYRQILGQKVEFLVSFYNNEISEKSEIFDDQFSVERPDGSNFTLKIRSTKLEDSAMYFCASSEALILAPNNEQFFGPGTRLTVL.